Listed here is a single TCR beta chain. Per the original data handling: Reference gene primers were amplified, and this amplification served to estimate nucleated cell counts. Data came from immunoSEQ multiplex PCR; TCRdb stores just in-frame clones and leaves some out. V and J calls and clone size follow that table, whereas D and trimming were derived from the DNA. The data contain 60,000 or so clones, around 80% of them singletons. The data were taken from a study of blood T cell repertoires in COVID-19. About the study: The study drew acute and convalescent COVID-19 samples from the United States, Italy and Spain.

V lost 6 bases, J lost 4 bases, and 13 bases stayed unmatched. CDR3 length: 16 amino acids. Germline V gives CDR1 SGHTA, CDR2 FQGTGA. The chain has TRBV7-3 and TRBJ2-3, with TRBD2 identical over 7 bases. Sequencing used peripheral blood. The sequence derives from a man aged 60-69 years with acute or convalescent COVID-19. DNA of the CDR3: TGTGCCAGCAGACCCGCGGGCGGGGGTTCTTCAGATACGCAGTATTTT. Translated: CASRPAGGGSSDTQYF.